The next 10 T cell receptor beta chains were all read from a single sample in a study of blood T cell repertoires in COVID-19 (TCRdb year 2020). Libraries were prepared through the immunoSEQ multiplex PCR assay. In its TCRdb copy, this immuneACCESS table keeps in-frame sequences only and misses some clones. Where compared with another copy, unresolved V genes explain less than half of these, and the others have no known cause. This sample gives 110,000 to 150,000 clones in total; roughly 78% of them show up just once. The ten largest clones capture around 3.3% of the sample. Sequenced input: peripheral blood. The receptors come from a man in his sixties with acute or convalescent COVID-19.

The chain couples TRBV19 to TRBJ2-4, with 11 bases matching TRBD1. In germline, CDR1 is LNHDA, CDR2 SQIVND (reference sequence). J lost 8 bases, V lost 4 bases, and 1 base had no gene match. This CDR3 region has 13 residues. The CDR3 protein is CASSRDRGDIQYF. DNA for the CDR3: TGTGCCAGTAGTAGGGACAGGGGGGACATTCAGTACTTC.

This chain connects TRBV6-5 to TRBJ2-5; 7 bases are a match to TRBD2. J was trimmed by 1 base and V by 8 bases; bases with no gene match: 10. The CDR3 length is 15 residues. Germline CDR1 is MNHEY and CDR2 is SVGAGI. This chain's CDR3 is CASVYGGGGQETQYF. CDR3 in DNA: TGTGCCAGCGTGTATGGGGGGGGAGGCCAAGAGACCCAGTACTTC.

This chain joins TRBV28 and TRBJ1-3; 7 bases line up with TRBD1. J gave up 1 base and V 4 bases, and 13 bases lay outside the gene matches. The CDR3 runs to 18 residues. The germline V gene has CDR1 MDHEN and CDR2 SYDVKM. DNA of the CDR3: TGTGCCAGCAGTTCGCCCCGGGGCTCGACAGGGTCTGGAAACACCATATATTTT. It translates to CASSSPRGSTGSGNTIYF.

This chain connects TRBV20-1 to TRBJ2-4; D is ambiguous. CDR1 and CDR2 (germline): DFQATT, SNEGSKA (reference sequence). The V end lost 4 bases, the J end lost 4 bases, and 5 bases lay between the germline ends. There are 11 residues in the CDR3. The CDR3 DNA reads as TGCAGTGCTAACAAGAAAAACATTCAGTACTTC. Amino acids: CSANKKNIQYF.

For the CDR3, the DNA is TGTGCCAGCAGCCAAGTCTCAGGGCAAAATTCACCCCTCCACTTT. Protein: CASSQVSGQNSPLHF. This chain joins TRBV3-1 (or the pseudogene TRBV3-2) and TRBJ1-6; TRBD1 might be the D (5 bases). Germline V CDR1 and CDR2: LGHDT, YNNKEL (reference sequence). The CDR3 is 15 amino acids. The V end lost 1 base, the J end lost 7 bases, and 11 bases lay between the germline ends.

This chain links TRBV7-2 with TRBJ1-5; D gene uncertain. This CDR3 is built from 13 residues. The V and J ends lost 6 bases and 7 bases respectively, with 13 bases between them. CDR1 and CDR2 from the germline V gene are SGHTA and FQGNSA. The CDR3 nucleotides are TGTGCCAGCAGTGAGGTAGGATGGCAGCCCCAGCATTTT. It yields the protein CASSEVGWQPQHF.

CDR3: CASSAGQNNNQPQHF. The CDR3 bases are TGTGCCAGCTCTGCGGGACAGAATAACAATCAGCCCCAGCATTTT. The V gene is TRBV18, the J gene TRBJ1-5; 7 positions agree with TRBD1. In germline, CDR1 is KGHSH, CDR2 LQKENI. CDR3 length: 15 amino acids. Germline trimming cut 6 bases from V and 3 bases from J; bases unmatched to any gene: 8.

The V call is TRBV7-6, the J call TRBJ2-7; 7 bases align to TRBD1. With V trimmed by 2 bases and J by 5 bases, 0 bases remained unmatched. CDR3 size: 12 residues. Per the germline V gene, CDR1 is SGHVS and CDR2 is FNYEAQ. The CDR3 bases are TGTGCCAGCAGCTTACAGGGGGACGAGCAGTACTTC. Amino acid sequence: CASSLQGDEQYF.

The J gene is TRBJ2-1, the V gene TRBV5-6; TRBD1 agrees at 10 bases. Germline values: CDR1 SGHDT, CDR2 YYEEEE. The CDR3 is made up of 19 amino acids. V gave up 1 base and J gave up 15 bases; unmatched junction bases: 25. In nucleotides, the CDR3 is TGTGCCAGCAGCTTGTTGGGTGGGGCCCGGGACAGGGGACACTCCGCGGGGTTCTTC. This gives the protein CASSLLGGARDRGHSAGFF.

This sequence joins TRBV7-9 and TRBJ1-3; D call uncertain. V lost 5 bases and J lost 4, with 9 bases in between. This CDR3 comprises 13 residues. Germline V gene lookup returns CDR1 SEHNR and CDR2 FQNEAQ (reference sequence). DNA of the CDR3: TGTGCCAGCAGCCTGGAGGGCGGAAACACCATATATTTT. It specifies CASSLEGGNTIYF.